Sequencing of this T cell receptor (beta chain) was carried out in a study of T-cell reconstitution after alpha-beta-depleted transplantation in children. Study-wide findings and caveats: One year after transplant, T-cell counts and diversity came mostly from newly produced T cells. Several hundred expanded graft clones reportedly supplied alpha-beta T cells about two months after transplant. There were some patients whose high TCRbeta diversity at day 60 came from surviving recipient T cells and thymic progenitors.

Unique molecular identifiers featured in how the TCRbeta library was prepared. TCRdb reprocessed the PCR reads via MiXCR and lists one record per CDR3 protein. The sample shows roughly 400,000 distinct CDR3 sequences, over 40% of them seen only once. This clonotype has just one count. What it recognizes is unknown. V lost 0 bases to trimming and J lost 4 bases, with 16 bases between them. The germline CDR1 and CDR2 sequences are SQVTM and ANQGSEA. This CDR3 comprises 15 residues. The receptor's source is a girl aged 2-10 years with aplastic anemia, due to receive a stem cell transplant. The specimen was PBMCs, collected before TCRalphabeta/CD19-depleted stem cell transplant. The chain uses TRBV29-1 and TRBJ2-7; D tentatively fits TRBD1 or TRBD2 (5 bases each). This CDR3 is CSVEEPWTEGYEQYF. Written as DNA, the CDR3 is TGCAGCGTTGAAGAGCCTTGGACCGAGGGGTACGAGCAGTACTTC.